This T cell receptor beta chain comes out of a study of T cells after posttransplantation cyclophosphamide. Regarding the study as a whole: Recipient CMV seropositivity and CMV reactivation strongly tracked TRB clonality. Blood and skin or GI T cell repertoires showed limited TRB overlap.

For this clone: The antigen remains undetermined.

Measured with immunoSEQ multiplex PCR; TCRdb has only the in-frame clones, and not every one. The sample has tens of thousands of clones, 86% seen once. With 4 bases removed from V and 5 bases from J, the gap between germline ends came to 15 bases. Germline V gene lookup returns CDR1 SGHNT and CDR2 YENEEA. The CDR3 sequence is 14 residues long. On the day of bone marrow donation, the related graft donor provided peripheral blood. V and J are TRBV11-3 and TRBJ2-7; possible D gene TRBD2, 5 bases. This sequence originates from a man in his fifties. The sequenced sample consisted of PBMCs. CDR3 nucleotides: TGTGCCAGCAGCTCCCGATGGACTCTGAACGAGCAGTACTTC. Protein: CASSSRWTLNEQYF.